This TCR beta chain is from a study of blood T cell repertoires in COVID-19. Trimming shortened V by 6 bases and J by 3 bases, and 13 bases separated the two germline ends. CDR3 length: 13 residues. The V gene's germline CDR1 is SGHRS and CDR2 YFSETQ. The method was immunoSEQ multiplex PCR; TCRdb's version includes in-frame clones alone and lacks a portion of them. The sample has fewer than 400,000 clones; around nine tenths are singletons. Living in about two dozen US areas, the participants were between roughly 18 and 90 years of age. This clone has just one count. The receptor was derived from a woman aged 45-60 years who had recovered from COVID-19. The chain links TRBV5-1 to TRBJ2-7, with D perhaps matching TRBD2 (6 bases). The sequencing sample was made of PBMCs or T cells enriched from blood (not recorded which). CDR3 bases: TGCGCCAGCATGGACGGGGGTGACTACGAGCAGTACTTC. Translated: CASMDGGDYEQYF.